The present entry profiles one T cell receptor beta chain with its context. Method: immunoSEQ multiplex PCR; TCRdb's copy keeps in-frame clones and lacks some. Of about 330,000 clones in the sample, about 87% are singletons; the top ten hold around 8.9%. The data originate from a study of blood T cell repertoires in COVID-19. The CDR3 is made up of 15 amino acids. V gave up 2 bases and J gave up 2 bases, with 12 bases separating them. Germline CDR1 and CDR2: SEHNR and FQNEAQ (reference sequence). This receptor was identified in a man aged 25 to 45 with COVID-19, enrolled during active disease. This chain uses TRBV7-9 with TRBJ2-5; weak D call: TRBD2 (7 bases). Sequencing was carried out using peripheral blood. The CDR3 spells CASSLFGGPQETQYF. The CDR3 coding sequence is TGTGCCAGCAGCTTATTCGGGGGGCCACAAGAGACCCAGTACTTC.